These 23 T cell receptor beta chains were sequenced from one sample in a study of blood T cells in healthy people across ages. Alongside a J-beta primer mix, a sample-barcoded 5' primer served in a second PCR lasting about 6 to 12 cycles. Each CDR3 protein is one row after TCRdb ran MiXCR on the 5' RACE reads. Altogether about 1.6 million distinct CDR3 sequences are present, approximately 32% being singletons, with the ten largest covering 10% to 12%. Sequenced: blood. The receptor source for this set is a woman aged 25 to 39 in good health.

This clonotype was observed a few times. This chain joins TRBV4-2 and TRBJ2-1, with D perhaps given as TRBD1 or TRBD2 (5 bases each). The CDR3 has 19 amino acids. Trimming cost V 0 bases and J 0 bases, with 18 bases left between them. Germline values: CDR1 LGHNA, CDR2 YNFKEQ. CDR3 DNA: TGTGCCAGCAGCCAAGACGGGACCCCAGGGCTTAGCTCCTACAATGAGCAGTTCTTC. Translating gives CASSQDGTPGLSSYNEQFF.

This clonotype appeared a few times. This CDR3 is CSAQRGPINQPQHF. The CDR3, as DNA: TGCAGTGCTCAGAGGGGGCCAATAAATCAGCCCCAGCATTTT. The chain has TRBV20-1 and TRBJ1-5, with TRBD1 matching over 7 bases. Trimming removed 5 bases from V and 4 bases from J; junction bases left unmatched: 8. Germline V lookup: CDR1 DFQATT, CDR2 SNEGSKA (reference sequence). This CDR3 is 14 amino acids long.

The V call is TRBV2, the J call TRBJ1-5; D ambiguous. Trimming stripped 4 bases from V and 1 base from J, with 17 bases between. The CDR3 is 17 residues long. From germline, CDR1 is SNHLY and CDR2 FYNNEI. The CDR3 region is CASSGPPGGLSNQPQHF. In nucleotides, the CDR3 is TGTGCCAGCAGTGGCCCCCCCGGAGGGTTAAGCAATCAGCCCCAGCATTTT.

This clonotype was counted only a few times. The chain uses TRBV3-1 and TRBJ2-1; TRBD2 matches 8 bases. The V segment lost 2 bases and the J segment 9 bases; nucleotides outside the gene matches: 6. Germline CDR1 and CDR2: LGHDT and YNNKEL (reference sequence). The CDR3 is 14 residues long. CDR3: CASSQFSGNPEQFF. Written as DNA, the CDR3 is TGTGCCAGCAGCCAATTTAGCGGGAATCCTGAGCAGTTCTTC.

This clonotype has a handful of counts. This sequence joins TRBV10-3 and TRBJ2-2; D is uncertain. CDR3 length: 13 amino acids. In germline, CDR1 is ENHRY, CDR2 SYGVKD. Trimming took off 0 bases at V and 1 base at J, with 0 bases between the two ends. This chain's CDR3 is CAISESNTGELFF. The CDR3 nucleotides read TGTGCCATCAGTGAGTCGAACACCGGGGAGCTGTTTTTT.

The J gene is TRBJ1-2, the V gene TRBV28; D is possibly TRBD1 (5 bases). This CDR3 comprises 14 residues. Deletions cut 2 bases from V and 8 bases from J, with 15 bases between. The germline V gene encodes CDR1 MDHEN and CDR2 SYDVKM. The CDR3 spells CASSLTRQGRGYTF. CDR3 coding DNA: TGTGCCAGCAGTTTAACCCGCCAGGGTCGGGGCTACACCTTC.

In DNA, the CDR3 is TGCAGTGCTAGAGATTTTAGAGTAGTCTACAATGAGCAGTTCTTC. Amino acid sequence: CSARDFRVVYNEQFF. The chain joins TRBV20-1 to TRBJ2-1; D gene ambiguous. CDR1 and CDR2 from the germline V gene are DFQATT and SNEGSKA (reference sequence). This CDR3 contains 15 residues. The V end lost 0 bases, the J end lost 3 bases, and 12 bases lay between the germline ends.

In the case of this clonotype: The junction shows a germline mismatch at one end, possibly a read error. The genes are TRBV11-2 and TRBJ1-2; TRBD1 might be the D (5 bases). This CDR3 has 15 amino acids. Germline CDR1 SGHAT, CDR2 FQNNGV. This CDR3 is CTSSPAPGVHYGYTF. The CDR3 DNA sequence: TGTACCAGCAGCCCCGCCCCGGGGGTCCACTATGGCTACACCTTC. Looking up the rest from reference TRBV11-2 and TRBJ1-2 gives the full variable domain: EAGVAQSPRYKIIEKRQSVAFWCNPISGHATLYWYQQILGQGPKLLIQFQNNGVVDDSQLPKDRFSAERLKGVDSTLKIQPAKLEDSAVYLCTSSPAPGVHYGYTFGSGTRLTVV.

V usage is TRBV4-1 and J usage is TRBJ2-2; 12 nucleotides line up with TRBD2. With 5 bases clipped from V and 3 bases from J, the junction kept 13 bases outside the gene matches. CDR3 length equals 19 residues. Germline loops: CDR1 MGHRA, CDR2 YSYEKL. The CDR3: CASSARTSGIVTYTGELFF. CDR3 coding DNA: TGCGCCAGCAGCGCGAGGACTAGCGGGATCGTGACCTACACCGGGGAGCTGTTTTTT.

The CDR3, as DNA: TGTGCCACCAGTGAACGGGACAGGGGGGGAGAGACCCAGTACTTC. Translated, it gives CATSERDRGGETQYF. The rearrangement links TRBV24-1 to TRBJ2-5; 11 bases fit TRBD1. Germline trimming cut 4 bases from V and 4 bases from J; bases unmatched to any gene: 4. There are 15 residues in the CDR3. Per the germline V gene, CDR1 is KGHDR and CDR2 is SFDVKD.

The J gene is TRBJ1-1, the V gene TRBV5-1; possibly TRBD1 for D (5 bases). The CDR3 totals 13 residues. Trimming took 3 bases from V and 0 from J, leaving 6 bases between them. The germline V gene has CDR1 SGHRS and CDR2 YFSETQ. The DNA for the CDR3 is TGCGCCAGCAGCTGGGACTTGAACACTGAAGCTTTCTTT. Translated, it gives CASSWDLNTEAFF.

This clonotype has ten or more counts. The rearrangement links TRBV20-1 to TRBJ2-7, with D perhaps TRBD1 (6 bases). The ends were cut back, 3 bases at V and 2 bases at J, with 17 bases in the middle. From germline, CDR1 is DFQATT and CDR2 SNEGSKA (reference sequence). The CDR3 spans 15 residues. The CDR3 coding sequence is TGCAGTGCTAGTCAGGGGACAATACTGACCTACGAGCAGTACTTC. Residues: CSASQGTILTYEQYF.

The rearrangement links TRBV11-1 to TRBJ2-3, with D perhaps matching TRBD1 (6 bases). Germline CDR1 reads SGHAT; CDR2 reads FQDESV (reference sequence). V gave up 5 bases and J gave up 2 bases, with 17 bases separating them. CDR3 length equals 16 residues. The CDR3 DNA is TGTGCCAGCAGCCAGGGGCTAGCCCCCCACACAGATACGCAGTATTTT. The encoded protein is CASSQGLAPHTDTQYF.

This chain joins TRBV2 and TRBJ2-7; 9 nucleotides agree with TRBD1. V lost 6 bases to trimming and J lost 1 base; unmatched junction nucleotides: 7. The length of the CDR3 is 15 residues. Germline V CDR1 and CDR2: SNHLY, FYNNEI. Here the CDR3 DNA reads TGTGCCAGCAGGGACAACAGGGGGCTGTCCTACGAGCAGTACTTC. Its protein product is CASRDNRGLSYEQYF.

This clonotype was seen repeatedly, ten times or more. The V gene is TRBV29-1, the J gene TRBJ2-7; 8 positions match TRBD2. The CDR3 covers 12 residues. J gave up 2 bases and V 6 bases, and 3 bases lay outside the gene matches. In germline, CDR1 is SQVTM, CDR2 ANQGSEA. The CDR3 DNA reads TGCAGCGTCCAGACTAGCGCCTACGAGCAGTACTTC. As protein: CSVQTSAYEQYF.

The V gene is TRBV6-5, the J gene TRBJ1-1; no definite D call. Trimming pared 6 bases from V and 3 bases from J, leaving 11 bases between. Germline values: CDR1 MNHEY, CDR2 SVGAGI. There are 13 residues in the CDR3. CDR3 loop: CASSPRPDTEAFF. CDR3 bases: TGTGCCAGCAGCCCCCGACCAGACACTGAAGCTTTCTTT.

This chain joins TRBV5-1 and TRBJ2-4, with 8 bases lining up with TRBD1. The V segment lost 4 bases and the J segment 13 bases; nucleotides outside the gene matches: 10. CDR3 length equals 13 residues. Germline CDR1 is SGHRS and CDR2 is YFSETQ. CDR3 DNA: TGCGCCAGCAGCCGGGACAGGTGTGGGGAGCAGTACTTC. Translated, it gives CASSRDRCGEQYF.

This clonotype turned up a few times. V and J are TRBV5-1 and TRBJ2-7; 7 nucleotides match TRBD1. J was trimmed by 3 bases and V by 4 bases; bases with no gene match: 10. The V gene's germline CDR1 is SGHRS and CDR2 YFSETQ. The CDR3 runs to 15 residues. The CDR3 nucleotides are TGCGCCAGCAGCGTGCGACCCGGGACAGACTACGAGCAGTACTTC. Its translation is CASSVRPGTDYEQYF.

Note on this clonotype: Compared with germline, one end of the junction differs, possibly owing to a read error. The rearrangement uses TRBV11-2 and TRBJ2-1; 8 positions match TRBD2. The CDR3 is 16 amino acids. Germline CDR1 is SGHAT and CDR2 is FQNNGV. CDR3 DNA: TGTGCCAGCAGCTTAGTTGGTAGCGGGGTCTACGATGAGCAGTTCTTC. Its translation is CASSLVGSGVYDEQFF.

V usage is TRBV9 and J usage is TRBJ2-5; D perhaps matches TRBD2 (6 bases). CDR1 is SGDLS and CDR2 is YYNGEE in the germline V gene. The CDR3 loop spans 12 amino acids. The V end was cut by 7 bases, the J end by 3 bases, with 10 bases between. Here the CDR3 DNA reads TGTGCCAGCGGGCGGGGCGAAGAGACCCAGTACTTC. Translating gives CASGRGEETQYF.

The CDR3 DNA reads TGTGCCAGCAGTTCGGGACCTACCCATGGCTACACCTTC. It encodes CASSSGPTHGYTF. The chain joins TRBV27 to TRBJ1-2, with D perhaps matching TRBD1 (5 bases). Germline CDR1 MNHEY, CDR2 SMNVEV (reference sequence). This CDR3 comprises 13 residues. Trimming took 4 bases from V and 6 from J, leaving 12 bases between them.

The chain recombines TRBV5-1 with TRBJ2-1; TRBD1 or TRBD2 may be the D gene (5 bases each). Deletions cut 3 bases from V and 4 bases from J, with 14 bases between. The CDR3 has 15 amino acids. The germline gives CDR1 SGHRS, CDR2 YFSETQ. CDR3 sequence: CASSWGRGGYNEQFF. In nucleotides, the CDR3 is TGCGCCAGCAGCTGGGGACGTGGTGGGTACAATGAGCAGTTCTTC.

The rearrangement joins TRBV4-1 to TRBJ2-5; possible D gene TRBD2, 6 bases. The CDR3 extends over 16 amino acids. CDR1 and CDR2 (germline): MGHRA, YSYEKL. V lost 1 base to trimming and J lost 5 bases, with 17 bases between them. The CDR3 sequence is CASSQGGMRGRETQYF. The CDR3 region has the DNA TGCGCCAGCAGCCAAGGGGGGATGCGGGGACGGGAGACCCAGTACTTC.